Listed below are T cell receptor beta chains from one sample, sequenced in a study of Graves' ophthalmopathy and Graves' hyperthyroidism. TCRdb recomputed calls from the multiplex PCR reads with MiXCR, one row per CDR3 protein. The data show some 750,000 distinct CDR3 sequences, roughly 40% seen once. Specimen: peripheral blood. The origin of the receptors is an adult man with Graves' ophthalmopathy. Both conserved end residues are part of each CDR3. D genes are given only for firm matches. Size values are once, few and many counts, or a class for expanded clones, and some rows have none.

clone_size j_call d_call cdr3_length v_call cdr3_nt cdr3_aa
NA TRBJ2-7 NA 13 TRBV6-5 TGTGCCAGCAACAGGGATAAATCATACGAGCAGTACTTC CASNRDKSYEQYF
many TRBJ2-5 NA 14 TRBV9 TGTGCCAGCAGCGTAGGGCGGCTACAAGAGACCCAGTACTTC CASSVGRLQETQYF
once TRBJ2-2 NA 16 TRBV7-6 TGTGCCAGCAGCCCCAGGGACACCTCGAACACCGGGGAGCTGTTTTTT CASSPRDTSNTGELFF
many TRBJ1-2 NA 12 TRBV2 TGTGCCTCCATCTATACAGCCGGTGGCTACACCTTC CASIYTAGGYTF
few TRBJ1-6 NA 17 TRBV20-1 TGCAGTGCTAGAGATCGGGAGGGAGGGCGTGTTAATTCACCCCTCCACTTT CSARDREGGRVNSPLHF
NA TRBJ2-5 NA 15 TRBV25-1 TGTGCCAGCTCACCAGTCCCCTACAGGAAAGAGACCCAGTACTTC CASSPVPYRKETQYF
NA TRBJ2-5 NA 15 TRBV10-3 TGTGCCATCAGTTCACCGACGGTCTTGCAAGAGACCCAGTACTTC CAISSPTVLQETQYF
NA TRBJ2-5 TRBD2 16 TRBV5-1 TGCGCCAGCAGCTTGGTGGGGACTAGCGGTCGAGAGACCCAGTACTTC CASSLVGTSGRETQYF
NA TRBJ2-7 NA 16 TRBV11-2 TGTGCCAGCAGCTTAGTAGGGCCAGGACTCCCCTACGAGCAGTACTTC CASSLVGPGLPYEQYF
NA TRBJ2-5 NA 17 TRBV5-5 TGTGCCAGCAGCTTGAGTCGGCGACTCACTGGCCAAGAGACCCAGTACTTC CASSLSRRLTGQETQYF
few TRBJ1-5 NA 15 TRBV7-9 TGTGCCAGCAGCCAGATACAGGGTGAAGATCAGCCCCAGCATTTT CASSQIQGEDQPQHF
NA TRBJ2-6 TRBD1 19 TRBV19 TGTGCCAGTAGTCAACAGGGGATTAAACTACAAGCTGGGGCCAACGTCCTGGCTTTC CASSQQGIKLQAGANVLAF
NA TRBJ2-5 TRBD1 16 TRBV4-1 TGCGCCAGCAGCCACCATCCGGGACAGGGTGAGGAGACCCAGTACTTC CASSHHPGQGEETQYF
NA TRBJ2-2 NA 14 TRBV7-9 TGCGCCAGCAGCCCCTCCATTATCACCGGGGAGCTGTTTTTT CASSPSIITGELFF
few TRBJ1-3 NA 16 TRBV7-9 TGTGCCAGCAGCCCCCACCAATTTCCGTCTGGAAACACCATATATTTT CASSPHQFPSGNTIYF
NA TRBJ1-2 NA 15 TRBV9 TGTGCCAGCTCACCTGGTCGAAGCTCTAACTATGGCTACACCTTC CASSPGRSSNYGYTF
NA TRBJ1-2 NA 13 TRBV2 TGTGCCAGCTTGACCCGGCCCAACTATGGCTACACCTTC CASLTRPNYGYTF
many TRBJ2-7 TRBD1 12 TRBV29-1 TGCAGCGTGGGGACAGACGGCTACGAGCAGTACTTC CSVGTDGYEQYF
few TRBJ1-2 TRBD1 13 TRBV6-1 TGTGCCAGCAGTGAGCTCCTGACAGGGAGCCACACCTTC CASSELLTGSHTF
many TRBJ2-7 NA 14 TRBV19 TGTGCCAGTAGTAGAGGGGACAACAGGGACGAGCAGTACTTC CASSRGDNRDEQYF
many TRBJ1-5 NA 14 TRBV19 TGTGCCAGTAGTATGGTCGGGTTGGATCAGCCCCAGCATTTT CASSMVGLDQPQHF
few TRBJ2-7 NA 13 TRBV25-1 TGTGCCAGCAGTGAGAGGCCGTTCTACGAGCAGTACTTC CASSERPFYEQYF
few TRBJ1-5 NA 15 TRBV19 TGTGCCAGTAGTACCTGGGGCGGGGAGAATCAGCCCCAGCATTTT CASSTWGGENQPQHF
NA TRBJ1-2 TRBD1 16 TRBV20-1 TGCAGTGCTAGCCCTTGGGACAGGGGGACGGCAGATGGCTACACCTTC CSASPWDRGTADGYTF
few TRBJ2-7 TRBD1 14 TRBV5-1 TGCGCCAGCAGCCAGGACAGGGAGTCCTACGAGCAGTACTTC CASSQDRESYEQYF
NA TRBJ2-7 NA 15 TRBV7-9 TGTACCAGCAGCCAAGAGGTAGTGAGTTCCTACGAGCAGTACTTC CTSSQEVVSSYEQYF
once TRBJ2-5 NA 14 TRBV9 TGTGCCAGCAGCGTAGATGGGGGGCCGGAGACCCAGTACTTC CASSVDGGPETQYF
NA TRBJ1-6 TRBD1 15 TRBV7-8 TGTGCCAGCAGCATCCCGGGACAGGGTGATCAGCCCCTCCACTTT CASSIPGQGDQPLHF
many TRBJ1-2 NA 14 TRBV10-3 TGTGCCATCAGAAACGTCCCCCCCGCCTCTGGCTACACCTTC CAIRNVPPASGYTF
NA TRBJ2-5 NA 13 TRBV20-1 TGCAGTGCTAGAGATAACTTAAGGGAGACCCAGTACTTC CSARDNLRETQYF
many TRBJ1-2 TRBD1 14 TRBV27 TGTGCCAGCAGTCCGACAGGGGCAAACTATGGCTACACCTTC CASSPTGANYGYTF
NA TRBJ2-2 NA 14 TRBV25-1 TGTGCCAGCAGCGGGAGTGGGATCCACGGGGAGCTGTTTTTT CASSGSGIHGELFF
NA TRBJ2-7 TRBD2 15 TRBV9 TGTGCCAGCAGCGTAGAATTGCGGGGGGCGGCTGAGCAGTACTTC CASSVELRGAAEQYF
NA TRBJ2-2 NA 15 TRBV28 TGTGCCAGCAGTTCCTGGACAGGGAGGGCCGGGGAGCTGTTTTTT CASSSWTGRAGELFF
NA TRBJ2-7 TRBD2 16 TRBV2 TGTGCCAGCATATGGACAGGGACTAGCGGCGCCTACGAGCAGTACTTC CASIWTGTSGAYEQYF